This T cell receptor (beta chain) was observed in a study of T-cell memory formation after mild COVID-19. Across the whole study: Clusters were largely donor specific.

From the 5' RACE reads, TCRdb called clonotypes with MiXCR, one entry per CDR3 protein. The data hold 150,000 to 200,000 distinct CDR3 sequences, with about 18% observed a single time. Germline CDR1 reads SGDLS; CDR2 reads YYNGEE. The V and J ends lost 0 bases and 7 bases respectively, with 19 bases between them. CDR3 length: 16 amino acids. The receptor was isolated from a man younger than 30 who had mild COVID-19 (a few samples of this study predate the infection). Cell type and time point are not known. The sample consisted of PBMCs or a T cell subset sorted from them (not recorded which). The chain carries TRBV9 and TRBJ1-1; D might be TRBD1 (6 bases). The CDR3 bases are TGTGCCAGCAGCGTAGGCCTGAACACAGGGCCACTTGAAGCTTTCTTT. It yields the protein CASSVGLNTGPLEAFF.